This T cell receptor (beta chain) came from a study of T cell repertoires in cytomegalovirus infection. Study-wide background: From public TCR beta signatures came an indication of both CMV infection and matching HLA type. Overall study findings and caveats: The response measured ex vivo was dominated by TCR beta clonotypes (HLA-C-restricted and CMV-specific).

Concerning this clonotype: Its specificity is unknown.

Via MiXCR, TCRdb re-called the reads, giving one row per CDR3 protein. The data show a few hundred thousand distinct CDR3 sequences, with 40% seen just once and around 50% held by the top ten. V was clipped by 5 bases and J by 1 base, with 14 bases between them. Germline loops: CDR1 SGHTA, CDR2 FQGNSA. The CDR3 is 15 residues long. The receptor's source is a human donor in good health (CMV status not recorded). Some clones in this sample may be carry-over from other donors' samples. Sequencing was performed on cultured PBMCs, taken from culture after CMV antigen stimulation. The V call is TRBV7-2, the J call TRBJ2-5, with D perhaps matching TRBD1 or TRBD2 (5 bases each). The DNA for the CDR3 is TGTGCCAGCAGCCCAGTGGGGGACGGCCAAGAGACCCAGTACTTC. It codes for CASSPVGDGQETQYF.